This is a list of T cell receptor beta chains from one sample in a study of cytomegalovirus exposure and HLA in healthy donors. Generated by immunoSEQ multiplex PCR, the TCRdb table keeps only in-frame clones and is missing some. The table has roughly 81,000 clones, 65% to 80% seen once. The sequenced material came from PBMCs. These receptor sequences come from a man aged 25-45 years in good health and CMV-seronegative. CDR3s include the opening cysteine and the closing phenylalanine or tryptophan. The D gene is left open where the match is weak. Not every row has a clone size; where given, it reads once, few, many or a size class.

CDR3nt: TGTGCCTGGAGGAGGGGGGGGACCTCCTACAATGAGCAGTTCTTC; CDR3aa: CAWRRGGTSYNEQFF; d_gene: NA; abundance: once; v_gene: TRBV30; j_gene: TRBJ2-1
CDR3nt: TGTGCCAGCAGCTCCCTTTTCTATATTGAAAAACTGTTTTTT; CDR3aa: CASSSLFYIEKLFF; d_gene: NA; abundance: NA; v_gene: TRBV5-6; j_gene: TRBJ1-4
CDR3nt: TGTGCCAGCGGGAAGGACAGGGGGCTTAACACTGAAGCTTTCTTT; CDR3aa: CASGKDRGLNTEAFF; d_gene: TRBD1; abundance: NA; v_gene: TRBV6-5; j_gene: TRBJ1-1
CDR3nt: TGTGCCAGCAATGTTGCGACAGAAAACTATGGCTACACCTTC; CDR3aa: CASNVATENYGYTF; d_gene: NA; abundance: NA; v_gene: TRBV2; j_gene: TRBJ1-2
CDR3nt: TGTGCCAGCAGCGTAGTGTCTAGCGGGGGATGGGATACGCAGTATTTT; CDR3aa: CASSVVSSGGWDTQYF; d_gene: TRBD2; abundance: NA; v_gene: TRBV9; j_gene: TRBJ2-3
CDR3nt: TGTGCCAGTAGTAAGCGGGAGGAGGTCCCCTACAATGAGCAGTTCTTC; CDR3aa: CASSKREEVPYNEQFF; d_gene: TRBD2; abundance: once; v_gene: TRBV19; j_gene: TRBJ2-1
CDR3nt: TGTGCCATCAGTGAGTCCGAACAGGGAAGGAGGGAGCAGTACTTC; CDR3aa: CAISESEQGRREQYF; d_gene: NA; abundance: NA; v_gene: TRBV10-3; j_gene: TRBJ2-7
CDR3nt: TGTGCCAGCAGGGGACTGTTCGGTTTAAGTGGCTACACCTTC; CDR3aa: CASRGLFGLSGYTF; d_gene: NA; abundance: NA; v_gene: TRBV2; j_gene: TRBJ1-2
CDR3nt: TGTGCCAGCAGCAGCGTCGACAGGGAAGGCTACACCTTC; CDR3aa: CASSSVDREGYTF; d_gene: TRBD1; abundance: NA; v_gene: TRBV7-9; j_gene: TRBJ1-2
CDR3nt: TGTGCCAGTAGTATGGTGGGTTGGGGGGCCTACGAGCAGTACTTC; CDR3aa: CASSMVGWGAYEQYF; d_gene: NA; abundance: NA; v_gene: TRBV19; j_gene: TRBJ2-7
CDR3nt: TGTGCCAGCAGCCCGACAGGGGAAAATAGTGGCTACACCTTC; CDR3aa: CASSPTGENSGYTF; d_gene: TRBD1; abundance: NA; v_gene: TRBV5-4; j_gene: TRBJ1-2
CDR3nt: TGTGCCAGCTCACCACAACGAGACAGGACCCAAGAGACCCAGTACTTC; CDR3aa: CASSPQRDRTQETQYF; d_gene: NA; abundance: NA; v_gene: TRBV18; j_gene: TRBJ2-5
CDR3nt: TGTGCCAGCCGAACTAGCGGGAGGGTATCGCAGTATTTT; CDR3aa: CASRTSGRVSQYF; d_gene: TRBD2; abundance: NA; v_gene: TRBV27; j_gene: TRBJ2-3
CDR3nt: TGTGCCAGCCCCCCACGGGGGGAACAAGAGACCCAGTACTTC; CDR3aa: CASPPRGEQETQYF; d_gene: TRBD2; abundance: NA; v_gene: TRBV6-5; j_gene: TRBJ2-5
CDR3nt: TGCGCCAGCAGCTCGCCTAGCGTAGATACGCAGTATTTT; CDR3aa: CASSSPSVDTQYF; d_gene: NA; abundance: NA; v_gene: TRBV5-1; j_gene: TRBJ2-3
CDR3nt: TGTGCCAGCAGTCCCGGTGGAAACACCATATATTTT; CDR3aa: CASSPGGNTIYF; d_gene: NA; abundance: NA; v_gene: TRBV6-6; j_gene: TRBJ1-3
CDR3nt: TGTGCCAGCAGCCCATACCCTAGCGGGTACGAGCAGTACTTC; CDR3aa: CASSPYPSGYEQYF; d_gene: TRBD2; abundance: NA; v_gene: TRBV7-8; j_gene: TRBJ2-7
CDR3nt: TGTGCCAGCAGTGGCCGCTACGGGGATCTAGGGGAGCAGTACTTC; CDR3aa: CASSGRYGDLGEQYF; d_gene: NA; abundance: NA; v_gene: TRBV6-1; j_gene: TRBJ2-7
CDR3nt: TGTGCCATCAGGCAGGGGGTCGGCAGCACCATATATTTT; CDR3aa: CAIRQGVGSTIYF; d_gene: TRBD1; abundance: NA; v_gene: TRBV10-3; j_gene: TRBJ1-3
CDR3nt: TGCGCCAGCAGCTTGCTAGATCGGCAGATGACCGGGGAGCTGTTTTTT; CDR3aa: CASSLLDRQMTGELFF; d_gene: NA; abundance: NA; v_gene: TRBV5-1; j_gene: TRBJ2-2
CDR3nt: TGTGCCAGCAGTCTCCGGGACAGGGAAGCCAATGAGCAGTTCTTC; CDR3aa: CASSLRDREANEQFF; d_gene: TRBD1; abundance: NA; v_gene: TRBV27; j_gene: TRBJ2-1
CDR3nt: TGTGCCAGCAGTCACGACAGGGGGCCCCCGCGTGGGGCCAACGTCCTGACTTTC; CDR3aa: CASSHDRGPPRGANVLTF; d_gene: TRBD1; abundance: NA; v_gene: TRBV27; j_gene: TRBJ2-6
CDR3nt: TGTGCCAGCAGAGCCACCGAATACCAGGGAGGAGCTTTCTTT; CDR3aa: CASRATEYQGGAFF; d_gene: NA; abundance: few; v_gene: TRBV6-6; j_gene: TRBJ1-1
CDR3nt: TGTGCCAGCAGCGTAGTTCCGGGGGGCCCGGGGGGCTACACCTTC; CDR3aa: CASSVVPGGPGGYTF; d_gene: NA; abundance: NA; v_gene: TRBV9; j_gene: TRBJ1-2
CDR3nt: TGTGCCAGCAGCTTAGTCGGGTTCGGGAATGAGCAGTTCTTC; CDR3aa: CASSLVGFGNEQFF; d_gene: NA; abundance: NA; v_gene: TRBV7-2; j_gene: TRBJ2-1
CDR3nt: TGTGCCAGCGACCCGACAGGGGCTGGAAACACCATATATTTT; CDR3aa: CASDPTGAGNTIYF; d_gene: TRBD1; abundance: NA; v_gene: TRBV19; j_gene: TRBJ1-3
CDR3nt: TGTGCCAGCAGCTGGACTAGCGGGACGGGCGAGCAGTACTTC; CDR3aa: CASSWTSGTGEQYF; d_gene: TRBD2; abundance: NA; v_gene: TRBV7-2; j_gene: TRBJ2-7
CDR3nt: TGTGCCAGCAGCGTGATTCCGAGGGACAGGCAAATGTGTTCACCCCTCCACTTT; CDR3aa: CASSVIPRDRQMCSPLHF; d_gene: TRBD1; abundance: once; v_gene: TRBV9; j_gene: TRBJ1-6
CDR3nt: TGCGCCAGCAGCCAAGGTCACTTCGATGAGCAGTTCTTC; CDR3aa: CASSQGHFDEQFF; d_gene: NA; abundance: NA; v_gene: TRBV4-3; j_gene: TRBJ2-1
CDR3nt: TGTGCCAGCAGCACCGGGACAGGACCCTACGAGCAGTACTTC; CDR3aa: CASSTGTGPYEQYF; d_gene: TRBD1; abundance: NA; v_gene: TRBV5-6; j_gene: TRBJ2-7
CDR3nt: TGTGCCAGCAGTCCACTCTCAGAGGGCGGCGAGCAGTACTTC; CDR3aa: CASSPLSEGGEQYF; d_gene: NA; abundance: NA; v_gene: TRBV7-6; j_gene: TRBJ2-7
CDR3nt: TGTGCCAGCAGCACACAGGGAAAGTTCACAGATACGCAGTATTTT; CDR3aa: CASSTQGKFTDTQYF; d_gene: NA; abundance: NA; v_gene: TRBV5-6; j_gene: TRBJ2-3
CDR3nt: TGTGCCAGCAGCTCCTATGGGGCAGGGGAAACACCCCTCCACTTT; CDR3aa: CASSSYGAGETPLHF; d_gene: NA; abundance: NA; v_gene: TRBV7-2; j_gene: TRBJ1-6
CDR3nt: TGTGCCTCCCATGGCTCTCCCGCTAGCTCCTACGAGCAGTACTTC; CDR3aa: CASHGSPASSYEQYF; d_gene: NA; abundance: NA; v_gene: TRBV30; j_gene: TRBJ2-7
CDR3nt: TGTGCCAGCAGGGGGGACAGTAATCAGCCCCAGCATTTT; CDR3aa: CASRGDSNQPQHF; d_gene: TRBD1; abundance: NA; v_gene: TRBV2; j_gene: TRBJ1-5
CDR3nt: TGCAGCGTTGAAGATCGTGGGAGAAGGTACAATGAGCAGTTCTTC; CDR3aa: CSVEDRGRRYNEQFF; d_gene: NA; abundance: NA; v_gene: TRBV29-1; j_gene: TRBJ2-1